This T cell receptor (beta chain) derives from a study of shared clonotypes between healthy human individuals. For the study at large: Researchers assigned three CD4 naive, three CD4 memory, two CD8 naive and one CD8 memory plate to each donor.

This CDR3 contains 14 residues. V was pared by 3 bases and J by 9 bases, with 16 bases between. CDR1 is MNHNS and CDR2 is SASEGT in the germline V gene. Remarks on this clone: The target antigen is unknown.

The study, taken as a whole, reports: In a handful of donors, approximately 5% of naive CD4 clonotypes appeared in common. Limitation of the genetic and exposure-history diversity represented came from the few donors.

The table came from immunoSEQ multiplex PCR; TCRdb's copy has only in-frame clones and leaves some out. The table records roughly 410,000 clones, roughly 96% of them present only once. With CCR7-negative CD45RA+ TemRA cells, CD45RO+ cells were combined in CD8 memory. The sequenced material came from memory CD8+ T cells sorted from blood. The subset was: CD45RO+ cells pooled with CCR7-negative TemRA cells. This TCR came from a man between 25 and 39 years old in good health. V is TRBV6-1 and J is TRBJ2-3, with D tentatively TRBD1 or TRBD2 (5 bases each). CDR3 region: CASSDQPQGETQYF. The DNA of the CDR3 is TGTGCCAGCAGTGATCAGCCCCAGGGAGAGACGCAGTATTTT.